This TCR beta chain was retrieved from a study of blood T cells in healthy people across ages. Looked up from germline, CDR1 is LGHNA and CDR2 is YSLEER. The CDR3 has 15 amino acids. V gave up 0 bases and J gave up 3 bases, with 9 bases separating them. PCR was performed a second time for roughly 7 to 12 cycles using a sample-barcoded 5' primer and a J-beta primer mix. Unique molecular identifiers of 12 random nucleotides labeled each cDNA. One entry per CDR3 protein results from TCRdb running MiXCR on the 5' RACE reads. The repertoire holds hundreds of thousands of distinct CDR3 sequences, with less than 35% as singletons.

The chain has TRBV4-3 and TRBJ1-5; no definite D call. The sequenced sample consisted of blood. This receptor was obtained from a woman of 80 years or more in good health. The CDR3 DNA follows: TGCGCCAGCAGCCAAGATAAGGATGACAATCAGCCCCAGCATTTT. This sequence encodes CASSQDKDDNQPQHF.